The 2 T cell receptor beta chains below come from one sample, sequenced in a study of cytomegalovirus exposure and HLA in healthy donors. This PCR relied on a set of 60 Vbeta primers and 13 Jbeta primers. This table comes from immunoSEQ multiplex PCR, and its TCRdb copy is limited to in-frame clones, with some not included. The table records under 200,000 clones, 70% to 85% of them present only once. Specimen: PBMCs. The receptor source for this set is a man between 50 and 59 years old in good health and CMV-seropositive.

The chain combines TRBV27 with TRBJ2-5; 8 nucleotides align to TRBD2. This CDR3 is built from 18 residues. Germline V CDR1 and CDR2: MNHEY, SMNVEV (reference sequence). The V segment lost 6 bases and the J segment 0 bases; nucleotides outside the gene matches: 15. Here the CDR3 reads CASRARVGTRTYQETQYF. The CDR3 nucleotides are TGTGCCAGCAGAGCCCGAGTAGGGACTAGGACATACCAAGAGACCCAGTACTTC.

The CDR3 loop is CASSGGGGYEQYF. DNA of the CDR3: TGTGCCAGCTCGGGGGGCGGGGGCTACGAGCAGTACTTC. The chain combines TRBV4-2 with TRBJ2-7; D is possibly TRBD2 (7 bases). The germline CDR1 and CDR2 sequences are LGHNA and YNFKEQ. The CDR3 spans 13 residues. The V end was cut by 8 bases, the J end by 3 bases, with 14 bases between.